This TCR beta chain was sequenced for a study of shared clonotypes between healthy human individuals. Study overall: Donors were two women and three men aged 18 to 49. Whole-study results and caveats: The study sampled only blood, and tissue repertoires likely differ. In having few donors, the study represented limited genetic and exposure-history diversity.

A note on this clone: No antigen is known for it.

Only in-frame clones appear in the TCRdb table, and some are missing; sequencing was by immunoSEQ multiplex PCR. The profile covers 950,000 to 1,300,000 clones, with around 76% appearing a single time and approximately 1.5% taken by the ten largest. The V end was cut by 10 bases, the J end by 5 bases, with 17 bases between. The length of the CDR3 is 13 residues. Germline CDR1 and CDR2: SNHLY and FYNNEI. In the CD4+ fraction, cells were divided into CD45RA+ naive and CD45RA-negative memory subsets. The sequenced material came from memory CD4+ T cells sorted from blood. Specified subset: CD45RA-negative fraction. The chain uses TRBV2 and TRBJ1-1; D unclear. This TCR derives from a man between 18 and 35 years old in good health. The CDR3 DNA sequence: TGTGCCACCCTGAACGGCGGGCGAACTGAAGCTTTCTTT. It is translated as CATLNGGRTEAFF.